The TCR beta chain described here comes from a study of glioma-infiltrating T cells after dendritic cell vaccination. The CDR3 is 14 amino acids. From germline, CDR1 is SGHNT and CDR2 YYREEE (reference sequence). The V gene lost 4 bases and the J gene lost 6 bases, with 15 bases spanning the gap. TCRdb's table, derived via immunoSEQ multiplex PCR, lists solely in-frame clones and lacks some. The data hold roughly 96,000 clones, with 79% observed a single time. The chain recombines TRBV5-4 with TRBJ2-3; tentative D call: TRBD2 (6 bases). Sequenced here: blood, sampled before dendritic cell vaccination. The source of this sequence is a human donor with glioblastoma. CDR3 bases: TGTGCCAGCAGCCACCGGGACGGAGGGGATACGCAGTATTTT. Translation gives CASSHRDGGDTQYF.